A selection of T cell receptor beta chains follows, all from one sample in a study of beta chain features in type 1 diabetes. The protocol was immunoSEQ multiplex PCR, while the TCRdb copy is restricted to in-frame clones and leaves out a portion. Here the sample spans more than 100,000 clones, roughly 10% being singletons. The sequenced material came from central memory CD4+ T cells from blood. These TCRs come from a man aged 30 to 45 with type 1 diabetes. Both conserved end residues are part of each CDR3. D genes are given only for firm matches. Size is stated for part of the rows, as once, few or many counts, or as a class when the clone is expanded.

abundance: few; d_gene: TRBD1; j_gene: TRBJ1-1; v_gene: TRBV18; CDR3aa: CASVTGMNTEAFF; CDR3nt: TGTGCCAGCGTGACAGGGATGAACACTGAAGCTTTCTTT
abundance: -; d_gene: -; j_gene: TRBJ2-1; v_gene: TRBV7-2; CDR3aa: CASSSSPGKQFF; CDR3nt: TGTGCCAGCAGCTCTTCTCCGGGGAAGCAGTTCTTC
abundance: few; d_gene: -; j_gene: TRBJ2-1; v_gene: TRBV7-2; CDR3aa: CASSLVGRREQFF; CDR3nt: TGTGCCAGCAGCTTAGTCGGCCGCAGGGAGCAGTTCTTC
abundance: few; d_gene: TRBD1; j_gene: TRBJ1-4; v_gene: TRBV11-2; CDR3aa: CASSFDRGRGEKLFF; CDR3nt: TGTGCCAGCAGCTTTGACAGGGGGAGGGGTGAAAAACTGTTTTTT
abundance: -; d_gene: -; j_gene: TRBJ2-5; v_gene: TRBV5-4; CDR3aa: CASSLSAGQQETQYF; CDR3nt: TGTGCCAGCAGCTTGTCTGCGGGACAGCAAGAGACCCAGTACTTC
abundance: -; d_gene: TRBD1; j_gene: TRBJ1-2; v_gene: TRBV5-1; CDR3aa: CASSGTGAVWGYTF; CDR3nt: TGCGCCAGCAGCGGGACAGGGGCCGTCTGGGGCTACACCTTC
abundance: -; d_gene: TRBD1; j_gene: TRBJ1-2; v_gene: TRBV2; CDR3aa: CASSPDRGSFYGYTF; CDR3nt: TGTGCCAGCAGTCCCGACAGGGGGAGTTTCTATGGCTACACCTTC
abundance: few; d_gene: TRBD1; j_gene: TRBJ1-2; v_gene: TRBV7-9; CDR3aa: CASSQGQGDGYTF; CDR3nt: TGTGCCAGCAGCCAGGGACAGGGGGATGGCTACACCTTC
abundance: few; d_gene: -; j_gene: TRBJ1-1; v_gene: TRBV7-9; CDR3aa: CASRSNTEAFF; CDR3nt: TGTGCCAGCAGAAGCAACACTGAAGCTTTCTTT
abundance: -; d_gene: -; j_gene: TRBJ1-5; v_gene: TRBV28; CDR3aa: CASAEYSNQPQHF; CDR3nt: TGTGCCAGCGCAGAATATAGCAATCAGCCCCAGCATTTT
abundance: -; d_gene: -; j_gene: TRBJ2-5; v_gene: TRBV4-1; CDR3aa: CASSQGGGEETQYF; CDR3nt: TGCGCCAGCAGCCAGGGTGGCGGGGAAGAGACCCAGTACTTC
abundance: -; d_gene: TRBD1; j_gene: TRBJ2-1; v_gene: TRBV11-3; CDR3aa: CASSPRQGGHNEQFF; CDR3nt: TGTGCAAGCAGCCCGCGACAGGGGGGTCACAATGAGCAGTTCTTC
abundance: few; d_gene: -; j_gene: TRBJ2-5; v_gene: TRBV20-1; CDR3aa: CSAPQVETQYF; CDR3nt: TGCAGTGCTCCACAAGTGGAGACCCAGTACTTC
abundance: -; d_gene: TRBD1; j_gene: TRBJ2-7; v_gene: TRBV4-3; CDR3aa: CASSRNRGSSSYEQYF; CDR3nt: TGCGCCAGCAGCCGAAACAGGGGTAGCAGCTCCTACGAGCAGTACTTC
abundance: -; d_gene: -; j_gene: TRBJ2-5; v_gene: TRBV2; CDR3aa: CASSDAEYQETQYF; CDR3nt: TGTGCCAGCAGTGATGCGGAATACCAAGAGACCCAGTACTTC
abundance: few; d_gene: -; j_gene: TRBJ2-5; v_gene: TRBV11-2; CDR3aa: CASSPQGGTQYF; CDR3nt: TGTGCCAGCAGCCCCCAGGGGGGGACCCAGTACTTC
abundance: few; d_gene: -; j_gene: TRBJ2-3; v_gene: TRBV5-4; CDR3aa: CASSLASDTDTQYF; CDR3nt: TGTGCCAGCAGCTTAGCTAGCGACACAGATACGCAGTATTTT
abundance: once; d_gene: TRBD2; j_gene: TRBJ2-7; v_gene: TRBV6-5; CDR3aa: CASSSTSGGTYEQYF; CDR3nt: TGTGCCAGCAGTTCCACTAGCGGGGGTACCTACGAGCAGTACTTC
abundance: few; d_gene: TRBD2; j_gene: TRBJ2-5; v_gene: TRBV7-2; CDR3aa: CASSSRTSGAETQYF; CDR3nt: TGTGCCAGCAGCTCCAGGACTAGCGGCGCGGAGACCCAGTACTTC
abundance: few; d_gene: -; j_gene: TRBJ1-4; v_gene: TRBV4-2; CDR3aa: CASSHLAWEEKEKLFF; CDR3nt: TGTGCCAGCAGCCATTTAGCTTGGGAGGAGAAGGAAAAACTGTTTTTT
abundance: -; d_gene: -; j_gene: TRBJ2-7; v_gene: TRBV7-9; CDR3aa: CASSLLFYEQYF; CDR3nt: TGTGCCAGCAGCCTCCTTTTCTACGAGCAGTACTTC
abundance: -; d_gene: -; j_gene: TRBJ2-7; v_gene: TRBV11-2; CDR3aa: CASSVAGTDGYEQYF; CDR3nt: TGTGCCAGCAGCGTAGCCGGGACTGACGGTTACGAGCAGTACTTC
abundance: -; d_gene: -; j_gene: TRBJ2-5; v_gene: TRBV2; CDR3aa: CASRGARSQETQYF; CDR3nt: TGTGCCAGCAGGGGGGCACGGAGCCAAGAGACCCAGTACTTC
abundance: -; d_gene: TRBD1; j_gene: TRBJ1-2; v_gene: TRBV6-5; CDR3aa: CASSDRERDNYTF; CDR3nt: TGTGCCAGCAGCGACAGGGAGAGAGACAACTACACCTTC
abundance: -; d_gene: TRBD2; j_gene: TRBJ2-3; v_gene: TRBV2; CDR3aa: CASSLAGTPSTDTQYF; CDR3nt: TGTGCCAGCTCACTAGCGGGGACACCTAGCACAGATACGCAGTATTTT
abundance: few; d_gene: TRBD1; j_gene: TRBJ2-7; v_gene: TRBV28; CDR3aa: CASSPGQGVDEQYF; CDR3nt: TGTGCCAGCAGTCCAGGACAGGGAGTTGACGAGCAGTACTTC
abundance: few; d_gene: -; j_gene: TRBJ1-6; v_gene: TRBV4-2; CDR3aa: CASSQGHLNSPLHF; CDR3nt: TGTGCCAGCAGCCAAGGACACCTCAATTCACCCCTCCACTTT
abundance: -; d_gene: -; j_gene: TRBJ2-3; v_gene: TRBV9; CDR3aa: CASSVSGWKDTQYF; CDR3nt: TGTGCCAGCAGCGTATCAGGGTGGAAAGATACGCAGTATTTT
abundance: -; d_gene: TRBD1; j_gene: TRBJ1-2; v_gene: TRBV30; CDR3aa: CAWSYRTGSVGYTF; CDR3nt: TGTGCCTGGAGTTATCGGACAGGGTCGGTAGGCTACACCTTC
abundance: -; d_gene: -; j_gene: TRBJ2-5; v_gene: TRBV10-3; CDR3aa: CAISAGETQYF; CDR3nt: TGTGCCATCAGTGCCGGGGAGACCCAGTACTTC
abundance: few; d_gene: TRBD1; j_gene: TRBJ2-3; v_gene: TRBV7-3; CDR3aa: CASSKAGTGGTDTQYF; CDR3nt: TGTGCCAGCAGCAAAGCCGGGACAGGGGGAACAGATACGCAGTATTTT
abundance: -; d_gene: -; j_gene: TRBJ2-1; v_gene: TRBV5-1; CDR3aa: CASSLGRLDEQFF; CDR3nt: TGCGCCAGCAGCTTGGGGCGACTAGATGAGCAGTTCTTC
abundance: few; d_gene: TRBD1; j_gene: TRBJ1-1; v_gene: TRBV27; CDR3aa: CASQSMPNRQGFFSEAFF; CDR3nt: TGTGCCAGCCAATCAATGCCGAATCGACAGGGATTTTTCAGTGAAGCTTTCTTT
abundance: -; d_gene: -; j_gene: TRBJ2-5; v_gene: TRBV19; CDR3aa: CASSADFRDETQYF; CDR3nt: TGTGCCAGTAGTGCGGACTTCCGCGATGAGACCCAGTACTTC
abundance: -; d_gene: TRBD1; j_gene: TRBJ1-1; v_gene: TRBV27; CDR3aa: CASAQGVGGTEAFF; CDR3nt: TGTGCCAGCGCACAGGGGGTGGGTGGCACTGAAGCTTTCTTT
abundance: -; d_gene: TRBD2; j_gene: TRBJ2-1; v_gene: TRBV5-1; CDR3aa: CASSSGGGALDYNEQFF; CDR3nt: TGCGCCAGCAGCTCGGGAGGGGGGGCCTTGGATTACAATGAGCAGTTCTTC
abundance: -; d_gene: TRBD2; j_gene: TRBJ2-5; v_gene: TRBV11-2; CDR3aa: CASSPWGRGGRETQYF; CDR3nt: TGTGCCAGCAGCCCCTGGGGGCGGGGGGGCCGGGAGACCCAGTACTTC
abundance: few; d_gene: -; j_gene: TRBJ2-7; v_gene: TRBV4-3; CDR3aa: CASSQELGSSYEQYF; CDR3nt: TGCGCCAGCAGCCAAGAATTGGGGAGCTCCTACGAGCAGTACTTC
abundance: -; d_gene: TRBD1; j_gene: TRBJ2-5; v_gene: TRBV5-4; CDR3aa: CASSMTGEETQYF; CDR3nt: TGTGCCAGCAGCATGACAGGGGAGGAGACCCAGTACTTC
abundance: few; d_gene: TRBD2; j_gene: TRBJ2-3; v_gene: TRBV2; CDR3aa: CASSEANSGGVTQYF; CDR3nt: TGTGCCAGCAGTGAAGCGAATAGCGGGGGGGTTACGCAGTATTTT
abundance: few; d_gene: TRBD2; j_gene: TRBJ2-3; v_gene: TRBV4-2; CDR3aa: CASSQEGTSGGLISDTQYF; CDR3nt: TGTGCCAGCAGCCAAGAGGGGACTAGCGGGGGGCTAATCTCAGATACGCAGTATTTT